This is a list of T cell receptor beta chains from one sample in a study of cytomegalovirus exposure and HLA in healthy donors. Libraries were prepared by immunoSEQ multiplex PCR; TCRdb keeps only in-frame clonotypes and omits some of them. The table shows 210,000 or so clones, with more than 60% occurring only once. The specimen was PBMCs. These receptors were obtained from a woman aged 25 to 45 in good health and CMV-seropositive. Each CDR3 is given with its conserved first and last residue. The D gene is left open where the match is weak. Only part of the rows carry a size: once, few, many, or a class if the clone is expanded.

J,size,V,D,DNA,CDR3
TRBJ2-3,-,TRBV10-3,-,TGTGCCATCAGTGAAAGAGGAGATACGCAGTATTTT,CAISERGDTQYF
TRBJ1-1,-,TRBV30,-,TGTGCCTGGAGTACGTCGGTTGAAGCTTTCTTT,CAWSTSVEAFF
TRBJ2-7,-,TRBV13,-,TGTGCCAGCGGGCGAACCGAGCAGTACTTC,CASGRTEQYF
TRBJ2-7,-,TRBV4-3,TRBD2,TGCGCCAGCAGCCTCCTCTGGGGGGAGGGCCTGTACGAGCAGTACTTC,CASSLLWGEGLYEQYF
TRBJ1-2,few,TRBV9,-,TGTGCCAGCAGCTCCCCAGGGGCGGGCTATGGCTACACCTTC,CASSSPGAGYGYTF
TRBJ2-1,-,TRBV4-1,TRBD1,TGCGCCAGCAGCAAGGGACAGACCTACAATGAGCAGTTCTTC,CASSKGQTYNEQFF
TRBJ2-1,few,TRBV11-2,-,TGTGCCAGCAGCTTAGAGATAGGGCTAGGGGGGGATAATGAGCAGTTCTTC,CASSLEIGLGGDNEQFF
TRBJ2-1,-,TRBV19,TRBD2,TGTGCCAGTAGGCCACTTACGGGGGGGAGCTCCTACAATGAGCAGTTCTTC,CASRPLTGGSSYNEQFF
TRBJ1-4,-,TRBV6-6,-,TGTGCCAGCAGCTCCCAGGCAACAACTAATGAAAAACTGTTTTTT,CASSSQATTNEKLFF
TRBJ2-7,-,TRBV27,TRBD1,TGTGCCAGCAGACTGACAGGGGGCTCGGGCGAGCAGTACTTC,CASRLTGGSGEQYF
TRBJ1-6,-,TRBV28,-,TGTGCCAGCAGGTGGACAGTTAATAATTCACCCCTCCACTTT,CASRWTVNNSPLHF
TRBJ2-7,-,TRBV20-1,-,TGCAGTGCTAGTCGGGGGAGTGAGTACTTC,CSASRGSEYF
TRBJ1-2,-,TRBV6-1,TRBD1,TGTGCCAGCAGTGGGCCAGGGGGCCTGAATGGCTACACCTTC,CASSGPGGLNGYTF
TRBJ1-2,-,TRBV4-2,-,TGTGCCAGCAGCCAAGATCACACCTCCTATGGCTACACCTTC,CASSQDHTSYGYTF
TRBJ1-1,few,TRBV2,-,TGTGCCAGCAGTGAATCCTGGTATAAGGGGTCAAACCCCGAAGCTTTCTTT,CASSESWYKGSNPEAFF
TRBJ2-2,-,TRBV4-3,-,TGCGCCAGCAGCCCAGGGCCATCGCGGGGCACCGGGGAGCTGTTTTTT,CASSPGPSRGTGELFF
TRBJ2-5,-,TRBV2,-,TGTGCCAGCAAACGAGAAGAGACCCAGTACTTC,CASKREETQYF
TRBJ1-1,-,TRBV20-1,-,TGCAGTGCCAAAGACAGGTCCGAAGCTTTCTTT,CSAKDRSEAFF
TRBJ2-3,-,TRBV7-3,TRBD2,TGTGCCAGCAGCCCACGAGCGGGAGGCCTCACAGATACGCAGTATTTT,CASSPRAGGLTDTQYF
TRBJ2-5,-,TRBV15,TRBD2,TGTGCCACCAGCAGTGCCCCAGCGGGAGGGCTGCAGACCCAGTACTTC,CATSSAPAGGLQTQYF
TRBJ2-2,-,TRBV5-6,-,TGTGCCAGCATCCACCTCGGGAAGACTTCGAACACCGGGGAGCTGTTTTTT,CASIHLGKTSNTGELFF
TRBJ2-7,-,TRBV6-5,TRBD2,TGTGCCAGCAGTTACTCAGTTGCGGGAGTAACCGAGCAGTACTTC,CASSYSVAGVTEQYF
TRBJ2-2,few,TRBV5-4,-,TGTGCCAGCAGCTTGGGTGGCAGGGCTAGGTCCGGGGAGCTGTTTTTT,CASSLGGRARSGELFF
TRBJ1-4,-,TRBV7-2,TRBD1,TGTGCCAGCAGCTTGACAGGGGCGGATGAAAAACTGTTTTTT,CASSLTGADEKLFF
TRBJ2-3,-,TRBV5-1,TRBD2,TGCGCCAGCAGCCTAGCTAGGCTAGCGGGGTGGGACACAGATACGCAGTATTTT,CASSLARLAGWDTDTQYF
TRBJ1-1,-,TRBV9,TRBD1,TGTGCCAGCAGCCCAAGACAGGGGGCGGCGAACACTGAAGCTTTCTTT,CASSPRQGAANTEAFF
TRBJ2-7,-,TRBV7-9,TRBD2,TGTGCCAGCAGCCCCTTAACCGGGACTAGGTTCTACGAGCAGTACTTC,CASSPLTGTRFYEQYF
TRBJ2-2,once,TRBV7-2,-,TGTGCCAGCAACCTGAATGGGGGGACGAACACCGGGGAGCTGTTTTTT,CASNLNGGTNTGELFF
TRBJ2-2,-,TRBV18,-,TGTGCCAGCTCACCAGTGGCAGGGATGAACACCGGGGAGCTGTTTTTT,CASSPVAGMNTGELFF
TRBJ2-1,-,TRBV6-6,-,TGTGCCAGCACGGGGTACAATGAGCAGTTCTTC,CASTGYNEQFF
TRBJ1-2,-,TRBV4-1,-,TGCGCCAGCAGCCAAGTAGGGGGCTATGGCTACACCTTC,CASSQVGGYGYTF
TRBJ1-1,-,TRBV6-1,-,TGTGCCAGCAGTGTACAGGTAATCATGAACACTGAAGCTTTCTTT,CASSVQVIMNTEAFF
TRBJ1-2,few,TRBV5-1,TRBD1,TGCGCCAGCAGCCCACAGGGGGGAGCTAACTATGGCTACACCTTC,CASSPQGGANYGYTF
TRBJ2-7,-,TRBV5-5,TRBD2,TGTGCCAGCCACGTACTAGCGGGAGAGGAGCAGTACTTC,CASHVLAGEEQYF
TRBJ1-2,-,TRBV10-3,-,TGTGCCATCAGTGAGCCGGGAGCTGCTAACTATGGCTACACCTTC,CAISEPGAANYGYTF